A selection of T cell receptor beta chains follows, all from one sample in a study of neurological immune-mediated disorders. In TCRdb, the 5' RACE reads were re-called with MiXCR into one record per CDR3 protein. The sample holds more than 35,000 distinct CDR3 sequences, about 6% seen once. What was sequenced was CD4+ T cells from blood. The receptors here all came from a middle-aged woman in good health. CDR3s include the opening cysteine and the closing phenylalanine or tryptophan. A D gene is named only where the DNA matches it firmly.

>TRBJ1-5|TRBV5-1|-
CASSPWGGQNQPQHF
>TRBJ1-1|TRBV5-1|-
CASSSQGHPGAEAFF
>TRBJ1-4|TRBV10-3|TRBD1
CAIRTGNNEKLFF
>TRBJ2-1|TRBV11-3|TRBD2
CASSVTSGTLAEQFF
>TRBJ2-5|TRBV9|TRBD1
CASSRTGTPQETQYF
>TRBJ2-7|TRBV20-1|-
CSAAGTSYEQYF
>TRBJ1-2|TRBV4-3|-
CASSQEQHSNYGYTF
>TRBJ1-2|TRBV9|TRBD1
CASSPGTGVYGYTF
>TRBJ1-1|TRBV14|-
CASSQEISAGEAFF
>TRBJ2-1|TRBV7-6|TRBD2
CASSIAGGGNEQFF
>TRBJ2-1|TRBV5-6|-
CASSFGAYNEQFF
>TRBJ1-6|TRBV3-1|-
CASSQDVNSRAPLHF
>TRBJ2-1|TRBV5-1|TRBD2
CASSLEGTSGIDEQFF
>TRBJ1-1|TRBV5-1|-
CASSTTENTEAFF
>TRBJ1-2|TRBV3-1|-
CASSQSQGTYGYTF
>TRBJ2-7|TRBV7-6|-
CASSLRESSYEQYF
>TRBJ2-7|TRBV5-8|TRBD1
CASRLPAGGYEQYF
>TRBJ2-5|TRBV7-8|TRBD2
CASSLSVASGMETQYF
>TRBJ1-1|TRBV5-1|TRBD1
CASSLRTGGNTEAFF
>TRBJ1-5|TRBV12-3/TRBV12-4|-
CASTHSGGNQPQHF
>TRBJ2-7|TRBV5-1|-
CASSLGPPYEQYF
>TRBJ2-1|TRBV5-1|-
CASSLPMTSHEQFF
>TRBJ2-4|TRBV7-2|-
CASSLTGNSYIQYF
>TRBJ2-5|TRBV5-1|-
CASSLGGPLQTQYF
>TRBJ2-1|TRBV5-1|TRBD1
CASSRSRTGVNEQFF
>TRBJ2-1|TRBV20-1|TRBD2
CSAVRTSGIYEQFF
>TRBJ2-5|TRBV29-1|-
CSVEELPGETQYF
>TRBJ2-7|TRBV15|TRBD2
CATSRARDYSYEQYF
>TRBJ2-3|TRBV29-1|-
CSVVGPTGSTDTQYF
>TRBJ1-5|TRBV7-2|-
CASSVGQSGNQPQHF
>TRBJ2-2|TRBV25-1|-
CASRAGQPNTGELFF
>TRBJ2-5|TRBV20-1|TRBD1
CSATPGTGGSGETQYF
>TRBJ2-1|TRBV12-3/TRBV12-4|TRBD2
CASRTSDSNEQFF
>TRBJ2-1|TRBV6-6|-
CASSYSAPDEQFF
>TRBJ1-2|TRBV20-1|-
CSATQPLYGYTF
>TRBJ2-5|TRBV28|-
CAKTGRKTQYF
>TRBJ1-6|TRBV7-9|-
CASSLDGGTPLHF
>TRBJ1-4|TRBV5-1|TRBD1
CASKISAGQGEGKLFF
>TRBJ1-2|TRBV24-1|-
CATSDLQAGYTF
>TRBJ2-4|TRBV11-2|-
CATSSGAKNIQYF
>TRBJ2-5|TRBV24-1|TRBD1
CATSQGARETQYF
>TRBJ2-1|TRBV29-1|-
CSVDEGLDGQFF